The clone carrying this TCR beta chain was seen at least ten times. The antigen is not known. The data stem from a study of T cells in Graves' hyperthyroidism and ophthalmopathy. Overall study results and limits: The model forecast ophthalmopathy, anticipating it by a median roughly 6.3 months before onset.

Over 18 months, lack of ophthalmopathy progression marked Graves' hyperthyroidism as stable. TCR beta CDR3 regions were amplified from RNA transcripts. During a first-round RT-PCR of the TCR CDR3, the HTBI primer set was used. Via MiXCR, TCRdb re-called the multiplex PCR reads, giving one row per CDR3 protein. The data show around 480,000 distinct CDR3 sequences, with about 15% seen just once and 15% to 20% held by the top ten. After removal of 3 bases from V and 5 bases from J, the junction contained 9 bases not matched to a gene. In germline, CDR1 is SEHNR, CDR2 FQNEAQ (reference sequence). CDR3 length: 15 amino acids.

The sequenced sample was blood. The clonotype comes from a woman between 18 and 30 years old with Graves' hyperthyroidism. V usage is TRBV7-9 and J usage is TRBJ1-2; 7 positions match TRBD1. The CDR3 sequence: CASSFGQAFSYGYTF. The CDR3 DNA reads as TGTGCCAGCAGCTTCGGACAGGCTTTTTCTTATGGCTACACCTTC.